Sequencing of this T cell receptor (beta chain) was carried out in a study of blood T cell repertoires in COVID-19. Study information: There were acute and convalescent COVID-19 samples, and they came from the United States, Italy and Spain. PBMCs, B-cell-depleted T cells, or T cells provided the cDNA or gDNA that made up the material.

Under the authors' procedure: Estimation of nucleated cell counts was performed using reference gene primer amplification. Data came from immunoSEQ multiplex PCR; TCRdb stores just in-frame clones and leaves some out. V and J calls and clone size are given by that table; D and trimming were obtained from the DNA. The sample carries over 75,000 clones, roughly three quarters recorded once. Sequenced: peripheral blood. This receptor was taken from a man in his sixties or seventies with acute or convalescent COVID-19.

The CDR3 bases are TGCGCCAGCAGCGAGACTACCACGGACACCGGGGAGCTGTTTTTT. Translated: CASSETTTDTGELFF. The V and J genes are TRBV5-1 and TRBJ2-2; D is possibly TRBD2 (5 bases). CDR3 length equals 15 residues. Germline V lookup: CDR1 SGHRS, CDR2 YFSETQ. V was cut by 4 bases and J by 3 bases, with 13 bases left in between.